This T cell receptor beta chain was obtained from a study of control samples from healthy donors and cancer patients. TCRdb keeps only in-frame clones here, not all; method: immunoSEQ multiplex PCR. Of roughly 120,000 clones detected, around nine tenths appear once; the ten largest clones hold about 3.7%. Trimming took 2 bases from V and 4 from J, leaving 11 bases between them. The CDR3 spans 14 residues. Germline V gene lookup returns CDR1 LNHDA and CDR2 SQIVND (reference sequence). This sequence was found in a woman aged 55-69 years with lung cancer. The chain combines TRBV19 with TRBJ1-1; no clear D gene. Sequencing input: PBMCs. CDR3: CASSIIGGVTEAFF. CDR3 coding DNA: TGTGCCAGTAGTATAATAGGTGGGGTCACTGAAGCTTTCTTT.